Presented here are 27 T cell receptor beta chains from one specimen sequenced in a study of CD8+CD57+ T cells in acquired aplastic anemia. All patients picked for sequencing had shown, by flow cytometry, an expansion of CD8+CD57+ cells. Genomic DNA served as template for TCR beta VDJ and CDR3 profiling. MiXCR, run by TCRdb on the reads, gives a single entry per CDR3 protein. The repertoire holds 150,000 to 180,000 distinct CDR3 sequences, with roughly 49% as singletons. Sequenced: sorted CD4+, CD8+, or CD8+CD57+ T cells (not recorded which) from PBMCs. The source of these receptors is a human donor with aplastic anemia.

V usage is TRBV19 and J usage is TRBJ2-2, with D hard to call. The CDR3 runs 14 residues. The germline V and J ends were trimmed by 4 bases and 1 base, with 7 bases remaining between them. Germline CDR1 and CDR2: LNHDA and SQIVND (reference sequence). This CDR3 is CASSSMGNTGELFF. CDR3 sequence (DNA): TGTGCCAGTAGTAGTATGGGGAACACCGGGGAGCTGTTTTTT.

V and J are TRBV7-3 and TRBJ2-1; tentative D call: TRBD1 (6 bases). This CDR3 spans 14 amino acids. Germline V CDR1 and CDR2: SGHTA, FQGTGA. Trimming stripped 2 bases from V and 8 bases from J, with 13 bases between. The CDR3 sequence is CASSLGGPIDEQFF. Written as DNA, the CDR3 is TGTGCCAGCAGCTTAGGGGGCCCCATCGATGAGCAGTTCTTC.

This clonotype was recorded a few times. The chain links TRBV7-9 to TRBJ2-1; D not certain. The V gene lost 6 bases and the J gene lost 8 bases, with 11 bases spanning the gap. The length of the CDR3 is 12 residues. Germline CDR1 is SEHNR and CDR2 is FQNEAQ (reference sequence). Here the CDR3 reads CASSSRAHEQFF. The CDR3 DNA is TGTGCCAGCAGTTCTAGGGCGCATGAGCAGTTCTTC. Filled out from reference TRBV7-9 and TRBJ2-1, the complete variable domain reads DTGVSQNPRHKITKRGQNVTFRCDPISEHNRLYWYRQTLGQGPEFLTYFQNEAQLEKSRLLSDRFSAERPKGSFSTLEIQRTEQGDSAMYLCASSSRAHEQFFGPGTRLTVL.

This clonotype has a count of ten or more. This sequence joins TRBV6-5 and TRBJ2-7; a possible D gene is TRBD1 (6 bases). The CDR3 has 14 amino acids. The germline V and J ends were trimmed by 4 bases and 1 base, with 11 bases remaining between them. CDR1 and CDR2 (germline): MNHEY, SVGAGI. The CDR3 DNA sequence: TGTGCCAGCAGTTGGGGGCGGAATTCCTACGAGCAGTACTTC. This encodes CASSWGRNSYEQYF.

V usage is TRBV10-2 and J usage is TRBJ2-5, with 11 bases identical to TRBD2. Trimming took 3 bases from V and 1 from J; bases not matched to a gene: 1. The CDR3 spans 15 residues. From germline, CDR1 is WSHSY and CDR2 SAAADI. DNA of the CDR3: TGCGCCAGCAGTGATAGCGGGGGGGTCCAAGAGACCCAGTACTTC. It yields the protein CASSDSGGVQETQYF.

V and J are TRBV30 and TRBJ1-1; D is undetermined. The V end lost 5 bases, the J end lost 1 base, and 5 bases lay between the germline ends. Germline CDR1 reads GTSNPN; CDR2 reads SVGIG (reference sequence). This CDR3 has 11 amino acids. The CDR3 spells CAWVTNTEAFF. Here the CDR3 DNA reads TGTGCCTGGGTTACGAACACTGAAGCTTTCTTT. The full variable domain, with the rest looked up from reference TRBV30 and TRBJ1-1, is SQTIHQWPATLVQPVGSPLSLECTVEGTSNPNLYWYRQAAGRGLQLLFYSVGIGQISSEVPQNLSASRPQDRQFILSSKKLLLSDSGFYLCAWVTNTEAFFGQGTRLTVV.

The J gene is TRBJ1-3, the V gene TRBV5-8; no firm D call. The CDR3 has 15 amino acids. The germline V gene has CDR1 SGHTS and CDR2 YDEGEE. V was trimmed by 0 bases and J by 7 bases, leaving 14 bases between them. CDR3 nucleotides: TGTGCCAGCAGCTTGGAACCGGGCCGATGGAACACCATATATTTT. It specifies CASSLEPGRWNTIYF.

Worth noting for this clonotype: One end of the junction fails to match germline, which may point to a read error. This chain connects TRBV5-1 to TRBJ2-7, with D possibly being TRBD2 (5 bases). The length of the CDR3 is 13 residues. The V gene's germline CDR1 is SGHRS and CDR2 YFSETQ. Here the CDR3 DNA reads TGCGCCAGCAGGGAGGCCATCCCCTACGATCAGTACTTC. Translated: CASREAIPYDQYF.

Of note for this clonotype: The conserved closing phenylalanine or tryptophan is absent in this CDR3, likely reflecting a read error. The CDR3 loop is CASRRQGNQPQHL. For the CDR3, the DNA is TGTGCCAGCAGGCGACAGGGCAATCAGCCCCAGCATCTT. This chain connects TRBV7-8 to TRBJ1-5; perhaps TRBD1 as D (6 bases). V was trimmed by 6 bases and J by 2 bases, leaving 8 bases between them. The CDR3 has 13 amino acids. Germline CDR1 is SGHVS and CDR2 is FQNEAQ.

This chain joins TRBV20-1 and TRBJ2-7, with 9 bases matching TRBD1. The germline V gene encodes CDR1 DFQATT and CDR2 SNEGSKA (reference sequence). V was clipped by 0 bases and J by 0 bases; unmatched bases: 15. This CDR3 region has 19 residues. CDR3: CSARDLTRAGQGSSYEQYF. CDR3 sequence (DNA): TGCAGTGCTAGAGATCTTACAAGGGCGGGACAGGGATCCTCCTACGAGCAGTACTTC.

This clonotype has only one observation. This chain joins TRBV5-6 and TRBJ1-6; D gene unclear. The CDR3 loop spans 17 amino acids. Germline V gives CDR1 SGHDT, CDR2 YYEEEE. The V end was cut by 0 bases, the J end by 1 base, with 11 bases between. The CDR3 sequence is CASSLDAGGSYNSPLHF. In nucleotides, the CDR3 is TGTGCCAGCAGCTTGGATGCCGGCGGGTCCTATAATTCACCCCTCCACTTT.

This clonotype has a count of ten or more. The gene calls are TRBV12-3 or TRBV12-4 and TRBJ2-5, with 9 bases matching TRBD2. This CDR3 contains 15 residues. Germline trimming cut 1 base from V and 5 bases from J; bases unmatched to any gene: 5. CDR3 coding DNA: TGTGCCAGCAGTTTAGTGGCGGGGGGGAGGGAGACCCAGTACTTC. Its translation: CASSLVAGGRETQYF.

This clonotype was seen a few times. The gene calls are TRBV27 and TRBJ2-7; either TRBD1 or TRBD2 may supply D (5 bases each). The CDR3 loop spans 13 amino acids. CDR1 is MNHEY, CDR2 SMNVEV, per germline (reference sequence). Trimming stripped 6 bases from V and 5 bases from J, with 14 bases between. This chain's CDR3 is CASRRQGVDEQYF. The DNA of the CDR3 is TGTGCCAGCAGAAGGCAGGGAGTGGACGAGCAGTACTTC.

This clonotype occurred a few times. This chain uses TRBV10-3 with TRBJ2-3; 11 bases agree with TRBD2. The CDR3 contains 13 residues. CDR1 ENHRY and CDR2 SYGVKD come from the germline V gene. V was clipped by 6 bases and J by 4 bases; unmatched bases: 0. The DNA for the CDR3 is TGTGCCATCAGACTAGCGGGAGCAGATACGCAGTATTTT. Protein product: CAIRLAGADTQYF.

The rearrangement joins TRBV7-9 to TRBJ2-7; TRBD1 is a possible D gene (5 bases). The CDR3 spans 15 residues. V gave up 2 bases and J gave up 2 bases, with 13 bases separating them. CDR1 and CDR2 (germline): SEHNR, FQNEAQ (reference sequence). Here the CDR3 DNA reads TGTGCCAGCAGCTTATTCCAGGGCGATACCTACGAGCAGTACTTC. Translated, it gives CASSLFQGDTYEQYF.

The chain has TRBV2 and TRBJ1-2; weak D call: TRBD1 (5 bases). Germline V gene data show CDR1 as SNHLY and CDR2 as FYNNEI. Trimming shortened V by 4 bases and J by 8 bases, and 14 bases separated the two germline ends. The CDR3 sequence is 13 residues long. This CDR3 reads CASSVKEGRGYTF. The CDR3 DNA sequence: TGTGCCAGCAGTGTAAAGGAGGGACGCGGCTACACCTTC.

This clonotype was counted only a few times. The chain is built from TRBV25-1 and TRBJ2-3; possibly TRBD1 for D (7 bases). Germline-derived CDR1 and CDR2 are MGHDK and SYGVNS. The CDR3 runs to 15 residues. Trimming took off 6 bases at V and 0 bases at J, with 13 bases between the two ends. The CDR3 region is CASRARGTSTDTQYF. CDR3 nucleotides: TGTGCCAGCAGGGCCAGGGGGACTAGCACAGATACGCAGTATTTT.

This clonotype was observed many times. The chain combines TRBV13 with TRBJ2-7; 8 bases match TRBD2. CDR1 and CDR2 from the germline V gene are PRHDT and FYEKMQ (reference sequence). The V gene end was trimmed by 0 bases and the J gene end by 2 bases; junction bases not matched to a gene: 9. CDR3 size: 17 residues. CDR3 bases: TGTGCCAGCAGCTTAGGGGGATGGGGCGGGGGGCCCTACGAGCAGTACTTC. Protein product: CASSLGGWGGGPYEQYF. Looking up the rest from reference TRBV13 and TRBJ2-7 gives the full variable domain: AAGVIQSPRHLIKEKRETATLKCYPIPRHDTVYWYQQGPGQDPQFLISFYEKMQSDKGSIPDRFSAQQFSDYHSELNMSSLELGDSALYFCASSLGGWGGGPYEQYFGPGTRLTVT.

On this clonotype itself: A much larger clone lies one base from this, so it may be a read error. CDR3 amino acids: CASTYGNSPFHF. The CDR3 coding sequence is TGTGCCAGCACTTACGGTAATTCACCCTTCCACTTT. The V and J genes are TRBV27 and TRBJ1-6; unclear D gene. The CDR3 contains 12 residues. The germline CDR1 and CDR2 sequences are MNHEY and SMNVEV (reference sequence).

Worth noting for this clonotype: Germline is not matched at one junction end, which may reflect a read error. This rearrangement joins TRBV6-5 to TRBJ1-1; 10 bases line up with TRBD1. The germline CDR1 and CDR2 sequences are MNHEY and SVGAGI. The CDR3 runs to 16 residues. CDR3 protein: CASSFGTGDLNTEAFF. The DNA of the CDR3 is TGCGCCAGCAGTTTTGGGACAGGGGATCTGAACACTGAAGCTTTCTTT.

This clonotype has a count of ten or more. The chain carries TRBV9 and TRBJ1-6, with D hard to call. The CDR3 has 14 residues. Between the trimmed V and J ends, which lost 0 bases and 4 bases, there was a span of 5 bases. Looked up from germline, CDR1 is SGDLS and CDR2 is YYNGEE. CDR3: CASSVAEYNSPLHF. CDR3 nucleotide sequence: TGTGCCAGCAGCGTAGCCGAATATAATTCACCCCTCCACTTT. The whole variable domain, remainder taken from reference TRBV9 and TRBJ1-6, is DSGVTQTPKHLITATGQRVTLRCSPRSGDLSVYWYQQSLDQGLQFLIQYYNGEERAKGNILERFSAQQFPDLHSELNLSSLELGDSALYFCASSVAEYNSPLHFGNGTRLTVT.

This chain connects TRBV27 to TRBJ1-1, with D unclear. The CDR3 has 13 amino acids. Trimming took 3 bases from V and 4 from J, leaving 9 bases between them. Germline V gives CDR1 MNHEY, CDR2 SMNVEV (reference sequence). The CDR3 protein is CASSFTLSTEAFF. The CDR3 DNA sequence: TGTGCCAGCAGTTTTACCCTGAGCACTGAAGCTTTCTTT.

On this clonotype: Because it lacks the conserved phenylalanine or tryptophan at the end, this CDR3 is likely a read error. CDR3 loop: CASSEGIGGNEQFS. In DNA form, the CDR3 reads TGTGCCAGCAGTGAGGGGATAGGGGGCAATGAGCAGTTCTCC. The chain carries TRBV12-3 or TRBV12-4 and TRBJ2-1, with D tentatively TRBD1 (6 bases). The CDR3 consists of 14 residues. The V gene lost 5 bases and the J gene lost 6 bases, with 14 bases spanning the gap.

This clonotype was recorded only once. CDR3 in amino acids: CASSHREVVTDTQYF. The CDR3 bases are TGTGCCAGCAGCCACAGGGAGGTCGTCACAGATACGCAGTATTTT. The chain combines TRBV2 with TRBJ2-3; D possibly uses TRBD1 or TRBD2 (6 bases each). V was shortened by 6 bases and J by 2 bases, with 15 bases between the two germline ends. CDR3 size: 15 residues. CDR1 SNHLY and CDR2 FYNNEI come from the germline V gene. Filled out from reference TRBV2 and TRBJ2-3, the complete variable domain reads EPEVTQTPSHQVTQMGQEVILRCVPISNHLYFYWYRQILGQKVEFLVSFYNNEISEKSEIFDDQFSVERPDGSNFTLKIRSTKLEDSAMYFCASSHREVVTDTQYFGPGTRLTVL.

V is TRBV10-1 and J is TRBJ2-7; perhaps TRBD1 as D (6 bases). CDR3 length equals 13 residues. V dropped 4 bases and J dropped 2 bases, with 9 bases sitting between them. Germline V gives CDR1 WNHNN, CDR2 SYGVQD (reference sequence). The chain's CDR3 is CASSVQGTYEQYF. In DNA, the CDR3 is TGCGCCAGCAGTGTACAGGGAACCTACGAGCAGTACTTC.

V gene TRBV7-2 combines with J gene TRBJ2-2, with D unresolved. The germline gives CDR1 SGHTA, CDR2 FQGNSA. The CDR3 has 16 amino acids. The V and J ends lost 5 bases and 6 bases respectively, with 19 bases between them. In DNA form, the CDR3 reads TGTGCCAGCAGCGGCTTGGCGGTGTATGGTTCCGGGGAGCTGTTTTTT. Protein: CASSGLAVYGSGELFF.

Regarding this clonotype: This may stem from a read error, because a much larger clone lies one nucleotide away. The chain couples TRBV5-1 to TRBJ2-3, with 9 bases that match TRBD2. CDR3 length: 16 amino acids. CDR1 and CDR2 from the germline V gene are SGHRS and YFSETQ. J gave up 4 bases and V 0 bases, and 6 bases lay outside the gene matches. The CDR3 loop reads CASSLAGGGAADTQYF. The CDR3 DNA reads as TGCGCCAGCAGCTTGGCGGGCGGGGGGGCAGCAGATACGCAGTATTTT.